The clone carrying this T cell receptor beta chain was seen only once. Sequence at one end of the junction differs from germline and may be a read error. From RNA, the CDR3 regions of TCR beta chains were amplified and sequenced. First-round RT-PCR used HTBI primers; second-round multiplex PCR followed. TCRdb fed the multiplex PCR reads into MiXCR, producing one record per CDR3 protein. The table shows 360,000 or so distinct CDR3 sequences, with approximately 20% occurring only once. The CDR3 sequence is 15 residues long. Germline CDR1 reads KGHSH; CDR2 reads LQKENI. The data were obtained in a study of Graves' ophthalmopathy and Graves' hyperthyroidism. The wider study: Researchers obtained peripheral blood at initial diagnosis, before any treatment had begun.

Ophthalmopathy in the donors was of moderate-to-severe activity, with CAS ≥3, NOSPECS ≥4 and duration under 3 months. Exclusion criteria comprised other autoimmune diseases, uncontrolled infections, pregnancy or lactation in patients. Clinicians diagnosed using symptoms, serum thyroxine, TRAb, thyroid ultrasound and orbital computed tomography. The sequenced sample consisted of peripheral blood. The receptor was isolated from a young woman with Graves' ophthalmopathy. The chain employs TRBV18 and TRBJ2-5, with 10 positions matching TRBD2. The CDR3 here is CASSPRLAGGKTQYF. The CDR3 region has the DNA TGTGCCAGCTCCCCACGACTAGCGGGCGGAAAGACCCAGTACTTC.